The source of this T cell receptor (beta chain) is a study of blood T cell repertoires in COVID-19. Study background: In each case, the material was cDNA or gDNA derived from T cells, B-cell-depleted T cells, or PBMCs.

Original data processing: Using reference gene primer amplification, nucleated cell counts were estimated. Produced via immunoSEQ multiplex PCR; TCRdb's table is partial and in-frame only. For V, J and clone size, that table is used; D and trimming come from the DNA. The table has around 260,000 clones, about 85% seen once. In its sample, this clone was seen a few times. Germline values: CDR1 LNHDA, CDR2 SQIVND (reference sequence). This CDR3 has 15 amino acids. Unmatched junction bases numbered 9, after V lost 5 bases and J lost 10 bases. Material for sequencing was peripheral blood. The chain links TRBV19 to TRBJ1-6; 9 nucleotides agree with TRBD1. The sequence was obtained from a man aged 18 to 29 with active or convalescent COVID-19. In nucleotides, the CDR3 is TGTGCCAGTAGTCCCAGGGACAGGGATTGGTCACCCCTCCACTTT. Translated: CASSPRDRDWSPLHF.